This TCR beta chain is drawn from a study of CD8 T cells in ankylosing spondylitis. Findings of the study overall: From matched ankylosing spondylitis synovial fluid, disease-linked clones were reportedly recovered at significantly enriched levels. Disease-linked clones were CD8+ and relatively rare in peripheral blood.

As concerns this clonotype: No antigen is known for it.

The V gene's germline CDR1 is SGHNT and CDR2 YYREEE (reference sequence). With 0 bases removed from V and 7 bases from J, the gap between germline ends came to 11 bases. The CDR3 has 14 amino acids. In making TCR beta libraries, quantitative 5'-RACE with molecular barcodes was used. TCRdb analysed the 5' RACE reads with MiXCR anew, one entry per CDR3 protein. In the table there are some 140,000 distinct CDR3 sequences, over 10% of which are singletons. This chain links TRBV5-4 with TRBJ2-4, with D perhaps given as TRBD1 or TRBD2 (5 bases each). This clonotype was obtained from a female donor with ankylosing spondylitis or in good health (not recorded which). The sample taken for sequencing was blood, either unsorted or a sorted T cell fraction (not recorded which). CDR3 nucleotides: TGTGCCAGCAGCTTGGATAGGGGCGGGAACATTCAGTACTTC. It translates to CASSLDRGGNIQYF.